A selection of T cell receptor beta chains follows, all from one sample in a study of cytomegalovirus exposure and HLA in healthy donors. Produced via immunoSEQ multiplex PCR; TCRdb's table is partial and in-frame only. The sample includes some 150,000 clones, approximately 80% seen only once; the top ten take approximately 8.7%. The specimen sequenced was PBMCs. These receptors were taken from a man younger than 35 in good health and CMV-seropositive. CDR3s include the opening cysteine and the closing phenylalanine or tryptophan. A D gene is named only where the DNA matches it firmly. Not all rows give a size; the values are once, few, many and, for expanded clones, a class.

j_call: TRBJ2-7; v_call: TRBV2; d_call: -; clone_size: -; cdr3_nt: TGTGCCAGCAGTGAATTCTTCTACGAGCAGTACTTC; cdr3_aa: CASSEFFYEQYF
j_call: TRBJ1-1; v_call: TRBV9; d_call: -; clone_size: -; cdr3_nt: TGTGCCAGCAGCACCCTGGAGGGGGAAGCTTTCTTT; cdr3_aa: CASSTLEGEAFF
j_call: TRBJ2-5; v_call: TRBV7-6; d_call: TRBD2; clone_size: -; cdr3_nt: TGTGCCAGCAGCTTTTACGGGGGGTCCGGCGAGACCCAGTACTTC; cdr3_aa: CASSFYGGSGETQYF
j_call: TRBJ2-1; v_call: TRBV6-5; d_call: TRBD1; clone_size: once; cdr3_nt: TGTGCCAGCAGTCTACTCGGGACAGGGGCGCATGAGCAGTTCTTC; cdr3_aa: CASSLLGTGAHEQFF
j_call: TRBJ2-1; v_call: TRBV5-6; d_call: TRBD2; clone_size: -; cdr3_nt: TGTGCCAGCAGCCCGACTAGCGGGATATACAATGAGCAGTTCTTC; cdr3_aa: CASSPTSGIYNEQFF
j_call: TRBJ1-5; v_call: TRBV28; d_call: -; clone_size: -; cdr3_nt: TGTGCCAGCAGTCCCGTAAGGGGGTTGGAAAATCAGCCCCAGCATTTT; cdr3_aa: CASSPVRGLENQPQHF
j_call: TRBJ1-2; v_call: TRBV5-1; d_call: -; clone_size: -; cdr3_nt: TGCGCCAGCAGCTTTAGGGGGACTAACTATGGCTACACCTTC; cdr3_aa: CASSFRGTNYGYTF
j_call: TRBJ1-4; v_call: TRBV19; d_call: -; clone_size: -; cdr3_nt: TGTGCCAGTAGTATGCGGCGACTAGCTAATGAAAAACTGTTTTTT; cdr3_aa: CASSMRRLANEKLFF
j_call: TRBJ2-5; v_call: TRBV2; d_call: -; clone_size: -; cdr3_nt: TGTGCCAGCAGCTACAGGACTACCTTTCAAGAGACCCAGTACTTC; cdr3_aa: CASSYRTTFQETQYF
j_call: TRBJ1-1; v_call: TRBV29-1; d_call: -; clone_size: -; cdr3_nt: TGCAGCGTTGGGGACACTGAAACTTTCTTT; cdr3_aa: CSVGDTETFF
j_call: TRBJ1-5; v_call: TRBV10-3; d_call: -; clone_size: -; cdr3_nt: TGTGCCATCAGTGAGGAGGGCAATCAGCCCCAGCATTTT; cdr3_aa: CAISEEGNQPQHF
j_call: TRBJ1-2; v_call: TRBV14; d_call: TRBD1; clone_size: -; cdr3_nt: TGTGCCAGCAGCCAAGAGCAGGGGGGCCCCTATGGCTACACCTTC; cdr3_aa: CASSQEQGGPYGYTF
j_call: TRBJ2-1; v_call: TRBV10-2; d_call: -; clone_size: -; cdr3_nt: TGCGCCAGCAGGGAGACAGGTTTCAATGAGCAGTTCTTC; cdr3_aa: CASRETGFNEQFF
j_call: TRBJ2-1; v_call: TRBV4-3; d_call: -; clone_size: -; cdr3_nt: TGCGCCAGCAGCCAAAGGTGGGACTCGAGCTCCTACAATGAGCAGTTCTTC; cdr3_aa: CASSQRWDSSSYNEQFF
j_call: TRBJ2-7; v_call: TRBV15; d_call: TRBD1; clone_size: -; cdr3_nt: TGTGCCACCAGCAGAGGGACAGGGACTTCCGAGCAGTACTTC; cdr3_aa: CATSRGTGTSEQYF
j_call: TRBJ1-3; v_call: TRBV9; d_call: -; clone_size: -; cdr3_nt: TGTGCCAGCAGCGGGTCGGGAGGGGTAGGTGGAAACACCATATATTTT; cdr3_aa: CASSGSGGVGGNTIYF
j_call: TRBJ1-1; v_call: TRBV5-4; d_call: TRBD1; clone_size: -; cdr3_nt: TGTGCCAGCGGCTCAAGGGACAGCACTGAAGCTTTCTTT; cdr3_aa: CASGSRDSTEAFF
j_call: TRBJ2-2; v_call: TRBV9; d_call: TRBD2; clone_size: -; cdr3_nt: TGTGCCAGCAGCCAACTGGGGACTAGCGGGGTGGGGCAGCTGTTTTTT; cdr3_aa: CASSQLGTSGVGQLFF
j_call: TRBJ1-4; v_call: TRBV2; d_call: -; clone_size: -; cdr3_nt: TGTGCCAGCAGCGCGGAGGGGTTGGGTAATGAAAAACTGTTTTTT; cdr3_aa: CASSAEGLGNEKLFF
j_call: TRBJ2-7; v_call: TRBV19; d_call: -; clone_size: -; cdr3_nt: TGTGCCAGTAGTAAATCCAGACAGATGAACTACGAGCAGTACTTC; cdr3_aa: CASSKSRQMNYEQYF
j_call: TRBJ1-2; v_call: TRBV6-1; d_call: -; clone_size: -; cdr3_nt: TGTGCCAGCAGTTCACAGTTGGGTGGCTACACCTTC; cdr3_aa: CASSSQLGGYTF
j_call: TRBJ2-1; v_call: TRBV27; d_call: TRBD2; clone_size: -; cdr3_nt: TGTGCCAGCAGTTTATACGAGCGGGAGGTGGACAATGAGCAGTTCTTC; cdr3_aa: CASSLYEREVDNEQFF
j_call: TRBJ2-6; v_call: TRBV6-5; d_call: -; clone_size: -; cdr3_nt: TGTGCCAGCAGTTGGGAGGTCCTGCCTGGGGCCAACGTCCTGACTTTC; cdr3_aa: CASSWEVLPGANVLTF
j_call: TRBJ2-7; v_call: TRBV6-1; d_call: -; clone_size: -; cdr3_nt: TGTGCCACCGGACTACTCTACGAGCAGTACTTC; cdr3_aa: CATGLLYEQYF
j_call: TRBJ2-7; v_call: TRBV4-1; d_call: -; clone_size: -; cdr3_nt: TGCGCCAGCAGCCAGCTAATGGGACACCGATACGAGCAGTACTTC; cdr3_aa: CASSQLMGHRYEQYF
j_call: TRBJ2-6; v_call: TRBV4-1; d_call: TRBD2; clone_size: -; cdr3_nt: TGCGCCAGCAGCCAAGATCGGCGGGGGGATAGGGGGGCCAACGGCCTGACTTTC; cdr3_aa: CASSQDRRGDRGANGLTF
j_call: TRBJ1-1; v_call: TRBV30; d_call: TRBD1; clone_size: -; cdr3_nt: TGTGCCTGGAGGGGGCGACAGGGGGCAAGCACTGAAGCTTTCTTT; cdr3_aa: CAWRGRQGASTEAFF
j_call: TRBJ1-6; v_call: TRBV5-1; d_call: -; clone_size: once; cdr3_nt: TGCGCCAGCAGCTTGGGACAGGTCAATTCACCCCTCCACTTT; cdr3_aa: CASSLGQVNSPLHF
j_call: TRBJ1-2; v_call: TRBV4-3; d_call: -; clone_size: few; cdr3_nt: TGCGCCAGCAGCCAAGACCAAATACTAAGCCGGAACTATGGCTACACCTTC; cdr3_aa: CASSQDQILSRNYGYTF
j_call: TRBJ1-1; v_call: TRBV6-6; d_call: -; clone_size: -; cdr3_nt: TGTGCCAGCAGTTACTCGGGCGCAGGTACTGAAGCTTTCTTT; cdr3_aa: CASSYSGAGTEAFF
j_call: TRBJ2-3; v_call: TRBV30; d_call: -; clone_size: -; cdr3_nt: TGTGCCTGGAGTGTGAGGAGACCTCCCGATACGCAGTATTTT; cdr3_aa: CAWSVRRPPDTQYF
j_call: TRBJ1-4; v_call: TRBV19; d_call: -; clone_size: few; cdr3_nt: TGTGCCAGCCGAAGGGCCGCGGGACGCTCTAATGAAAAACTGTTTTTT; cdr3_aa: CASRRAAGRSNEKLFF
j_call: TRBJ1-6; v_call: TRBV4-3; d_call: -; clone_size: -; cdr3_nt: TGCGCCAGCAGCCAAGATCAAGCGGCCGATTCACCCCTCCACTTT; cdr3_aa: CASSQDQAADSPLHF
j_call: TRBJ2-1; v_call: TRBV4-1; d_call: -; clone_size: -; cdr3_nt: TGCGCCAGCAGCCAAGATTGGAGGGGAGATGAGCAGTTCTTC; cdr3_aa: CASSQDWRGDEQFF
j_call: TRBJ2-2; v_call: TRBV27; d_call: -; clone_size: once; cdr3_nt: TGTGCCAGCAAATCGGCAGCGGGGAACACCGGGGAGCTGTTTTTT; cdr3_aa: CASKSAAGNTGELFF
j_call: TRBJ2-5; v_call: TRBV29-1; d_call: TRBD1; clone_size: -; cdr3_nt: TGCAGCGTTTCGAACAGGGGGCAAGAGACCCAGTACTTC; cdr3_aa: CSVSNRGQETQYF
j_call: TRBJ2-1; v_call: TRBV6-1; d_call: TRBD2; clone_size: -; cdr3_nt: TGTGCCAGCAGGACTAGCTTAAACAATGAGCAGTTCTTC; cdr3_aa: CASRTSLNNEQFF